The present entry profiles one T cell receptor beta chain with its context. The data stem from a study of CD8+CD57+ T cells in acquired aplastic anemia. For CDR3 and TCR beta VDJ profiling, genomic DNA was the template used. TCRdb passed the reads through MiXCR, listing each CDR3 protein once. This sample carries about 140,000 distinct CDR3 sequences, 41% of them seen once, and the ten largest clones take roughly 8.1%. In germline, CDR1 is SGHDN, CDR2 FVKESK. CDR3 length: 15 amino acids. Germline trimming cut 0 bases from V and 2 bases from J; bases unmatched to any gene: 3. J is TRBJ2-7 and V is TRBV14; 8 bases line up with TRBD2. Sequenced input: sorted CD4+, CD8+, or CD8+CD57+ T cells (not recorded which) from PBMCs. This TCR came from a human donor in good health, serving as a control. The CDR3 is CASSQDPAGAYEQYF. In DNA, the CDR3 is TGTGCCAGCAGCCAAGATCCAGCGGGGGCCTACGAGCAGTACTTC.